The subject of this entry is one T cell receptor (beta chain). The antigen it recognizes is unknown. The record has no base qualities; no much larger clone is one base away. Trimming at the junction amounts to 6 bases on V and 4 bases on J, and the germline ends lie 15 bases apart. Reading from cysteine to phenylalanine, the CDR3 counts 14 amino acids. Only the CDR3 part of the read is kept: 42 bases, read in frame from the first base. CDR1 and CDR2 (MDHEN, SYDVKM) derive from the germline V gene. RNA was extracted using the RNeasy kit, and about 0.5 to 1 ug of the RNA was reverse transcribed with random hexamers. TCR beta CDR3 regions were amplified with the immunoSEQ multiplex PCR assay covering 54 Vbeta and 13 Jbeta segments. To correct PCR amplification bias, a synthetic template baseline was used for both primer optimization and computational correction. On the study's bioinformatics: Reads were annotated to V, D and J genes per IMGT and analyzed with immunoSEQ Analyzer, keeping only productive sequences. Clonality was calculated as one minus the Shannon entropy normalized by log2 of the number of productive unique sequences. For each patient and control, public and private clones were evaluated among the 100 most prevalent clones. Susac-specific clones were defined as absent from healthy and MS cohorts, about 1,100 published viral clones and other ImmuneACCESS disease sequences. TCRdb trimmed the raw reads at Q25, called clones with MiXCR and kept productive beta chains. Every entry covers one CDR3 protein and lists the most common genes and DNA from its rows. These V and J calls are TCRdb output, not the study's own analysis. The sample records more than 110,000 distinct CDR3 sequences, 94% of which are singletons. The ten largest make up approximately 0.25% of the sample.

The data stem from a study of CD8 T cells in Susac syndrome (dated by TCRdb to the late 2010s). Background for the entire study: The study used repertoire sequencing to test whether antigen drove CD8+ T cell activation and differentiation in Susac syndrome. CD8+ T cell repertoire clonality was compared between about a dozen healthy donors, about 14 Susac syndrome patients and around 15 multiple sclerosis patients. Paper-wide results and their limitations: The study acknowledged that relatively few individuals were included in the TCR sequencing and HLA analysis.

Peripheral blood CD8+ and CD4+ T cells from healthy donors, Susac syndrome patients and multiple sclerosis patients were profiled by high-throughput TCR beta sequencing. Healthy donors were included as age- and sex-matched controls. CD8+ TEMRA cells were enriched by FACS, while bulk CD8+ and CD4+ T cells were purified by magnetic negative isolation. Blood was collected in EDTA tubes and processed within 24 hours, with PBMCs isolated through density gradient centrifugation. PBMCs intended for TCR sequencing were cryopreserved in liquid nitrogen and were subsequently thawed in a 37 degrees C water bath. The sorted or isolated CD4+, CD8+ and CD8+ TEMRA cells reached a purity of at least 90%.

This sequence was found in a human donor in good health. This receptor chain uses TRBV28 and TRBJ2-5; 5 matching bases give a weak D call of TRBD1. Sample: CD8+ T cells from PBMCs. The CDR3 protein is CASRTDTRLETQYF. The bases read TGTGCCAGCAGGACGGACACCAGGTTAGAGACCCAGTACTTC.